Listed here are 23 T cell receptor beta chains from one sample, sequenced in a study of T cells in Graves' hyperthyroidism and ophthalmopathy. RNA transcripts served as the template for amplifying TCR beta CDR3 regions. Carried out on the TCR CDR3, a first-round RT-PCR used the HTBI primer set. Each CDR3 protein is one row after TCRdb ran MiXCR on the multiplex PCR reads. This table holds about 700,000 distinct CDR3 sequences, just under 45% found once. Sequencing input: peripheral blood or thyroid tissue (not recorded which). The receptor set was obtained from an adult man with Graves' disease, either hyperthyroidism or ophthalmopathy (not recorded which).

J is TRBJ1-1 and V is TRBV25-1, with 7 bases matching TRBD1. The CDR3 is 16 amino acids. V shed 2 bases, J shed 6 bases, and the junction held 12 bases outside the gene matches. Germline CDR1 and CDR2: MGHDK and SYGVNS. CDR3 region: CASSERIDREVAEAFF. The CDR3, as DNA: TGTGCCAGCAGTGAAAGAATAGACAGGGAAGTCGCTGAAGCTTTCTTT.

The chain combines TRBV20-1 with TRBJ2-7; the D gene could be TRBD1 or TRBD2 (6 bases each). In germline, CDR1 is DFQATT, CDR2 SNEGSKA (reference sequence). The CDR3 sequence is 15 residues long. V was clipped by 1 base and J by 0 bases, with 13 bases between them. The CDR3 sequence: CSARGGAGASYEQYF. CDR3 sequence (DNA): TGCAGTGCTAGAGGGGGGGCAGGGGCCTCCTACGAGCAGTACTTC.

Worth noting for this clonotype: A read error may explain this, as a much larger clone is one base away. V is TRBV15 and J is TRBJ1-1; D is uncertain. The germline V gene has CDR1 LNHNV and CDR2 YYDKDF (reference sequence). The CDR3 covers 14 residues. Trimming pared 5 bases from V and 1 base from J, leaving 11 bases between. The CDR3 here is CATSFDGSNTEAFF. Written as DNA, the CDR3 is TGTGCCACCAGCTTCGATGGGTCGAACACTGAAGCTTTCTTT.

Here the CDR3 DNA reads TGTGCTAGTGGTTTGGCCGGGACAGGGGAAGGCTACACCTTC. Translation gives CASGLAGTGEGYTF. This sequence joins TRBV12-5 and TRBJ1-2; 10 bases are a match to TRBD1. CDR3 length: 14 residues. Trimming took 1 base from V and 8 from J; bases not matched to a gene: 4. Per the germline V gene, CDR1 is LGHNT and CDR2 is FRNRAP. Supplemented by reference TRBV12-5 and TRBJ1-2, the full variable domain reads DARVTQTPRHKVTEMGQEVTMRCQPILGHNTVFWYRQTMMQGLELLAYFRNRAPLDDSGMPKDRFSAEMPDATLATLKIQPSEPRDSAVYFCASGLAGTGEGYTFGSGTRLTVV.

The J gene is TRBJ2-5, the V gene TRBV29-1, with TRBD2 identical over 16 bases. Germline assignment: CDR1 SQVTM and CDR2 ANQGSEA. J gave up 5 bases and V 8 bases, and 8 bases lay outside the gene matches. The CDR3 is 15 residues long. CDR3: CSSGTSGRARETQYF. As DNA, the CDR3 is TGCAGCTCTGGGACTAGCGGGAGGGCCCGGGAGACCCAGTACTTC.

This clonotype was counted between two and nine times. V usage is TRBV5-1 and J usage is TRBJ1-1; 11 nucleotides align to TRBD1. Germline CDR1 reads SGHRS; CDR2 reads YFSETQ. The CDR3 sequence is 15 residues long. The trim removed 3 bases at V and 4 bases at J, leaving 5 bases unmatched. The DNA of the CDR3 is TGCGCCAGCAGCTACGGCGGGACAGGGGGCACTGAAGCTTTCTTT. Translating it yields CASSYGGTGGTEAFF.

This chain uses TRBV7-2 with TRBJ2-7; weak D call: TRBD1 (5 bases). Germline V gene data show CDR1 as SGHTA and CDR2 as FQGNSA. The CDR3 consists of 14 residues. V shed 6 bases and J shed 5 bases, with 17 bases lying between them. Here the CDR3 reads CASSDPQDVNEQYF. CDR3 bases: TGTGCCAGCAGTGATCCACAGGATGTGAACGAGCAGTACTTC.

The chain carries TRBV20-1 and TRBJ1-2; D possibly corresponds to TRBD1 (6 bases). The V end was cut by 0 bases, the J end by 4 bases, with 18 bases between. The CDR3 contains 16 residues. The germline gives CDR1 DFQATT, CDR2 SNEGSKA (reference sequence). For the CDR3, the DNA is TGCAGTGCTAGAGATCGAGGGGGGGGATTGAGCTATGGCTACACCTTC. Its translation is CSARDRGGGLSYGYTF.

This clonotype was detected ten times or more. V usage is TRBV2 and J usage is TRBJ1-5; 7 nucleotides line up with TRBD1. J lost 7 bases, V lost 8 bases, and 8 bases had no gene match. The CDR3 runs to 13 residues. Germline lookup yields CDR1 SNHLY and CDR2 FYNNEI. The CDR3 sequence is CASEDRSGQPQHF. CDR3 nucleotides: TGTGCCAGCGAGGACAGGTCCGGACAGCCCCAGCATTTT. The full variable domain, its missing parts supplied by reference TRBV2 and TRBJ1-5, is EPEVTQTPSHQVTQMGQEVILRCVPISNHLYFYWYRQILGQKVEFLVSFYNNEISEKSEIFDDQFSVERPDGSNFTLKIRSTKLEDSAMYFCASEDRSGQPQHFGDGTRLSIL.

This chain connects TRBV6-1 to TRBJ2-7, with a tentative D call TRBD2 (5 bases). The CDR3 has 15 residues. Germline-derived CDR1 and CDR2 are MNHNS and SASEGT. Trimming removed 6 bases from V and 6 bases from J, with 21 bases in between. Here the CDR3 DNA reads TGTGCCAGCAGAAACGCTGGAGTGAGGGTTGGCGAGCAGTACTTC. It yields the protein CASRNAGVRVGEQYF.

In its sample, this clonotype was seen many times. V is TRBV7-9 and J is TRBJ2-7; D gene uncertain. V shed 5 bases and J shed 6 bases, with 11 bases lying between them. The CDR3 runs 12 residues. CDR1 is SEHNR and CDR2 is FQNEAQ in the germline V gene (reference sequence). The CDR3 coding sequence is TGTGCCAGCAGCGAATACTCAGGCGAGCAGTACTTC. Protein: CASSEYSGEQYF.

V is TRBV7-8 and J is TRBJ2-2; D is ambiguous. The CDR3 loop spans 13 amino acids. V lost 5 bases and J lost 6, with 10 bases in between. CDR1 SGHVS and CDR2 FQNEAQ come from the germline V gene. DNA of the CDR3: TGTGCCAGCAGCCCCGCAAGTGCCGGGGAGCTGTTTTTT. It yields the protein CASSPASAGELFF.

V and J are TRBV25-1 and TRBJ2-7, with TRBD1 matching 7 bases. Per germline, CDR1 MGHDK and CDR2 SYGVNS. Trimming at V came to 9 bases and at J to 4 bases, leaving 9 bases not matched to a gene. The CDR3 is 13 residues long. CDR3 in amino acids: CASEAPGGYEQYF. The CDR3 DNA follows: TGTGCCAGTGAAGCACCAGGGGGATACGAGCAGTACTTC.

The rearrangement uses TRBV2 and TRBJ1-6, with TRBD1 matching over 7 bases. The germline V gene has CDR1 SNHLY and CDR2 FYNNEI. This CDR3 has 15 residues. V trimming: 5 bases; J trimming: 8 bases; junction bases outside the gene matches: 9. The CDR3 DNA is TGTGCCAGCAGTACGCCGACAGGGTTGGATTCACCCCTCCACTTT. As protein: CASSTPTGLDSPLHF. The entire variable domain, with the rest obtained from reference TRBV2 and TRBJ1-6, is as follows: EPEVTQTPSHQVTQMGQEVILRCVPISNHLYFYWYRQILGQKVEFLVSFYNNEISEKSEIFDDQFSVERPDGSNFTLKIRSTKLEDSAMYFCASSTPTGLDSPLHFGNGTRLTVT.

This chain connects TRBV7-8 to TRBJ1-5; maybe TRBD1 (5 bases). The CDR3 length is 16 residues. Germline lookup yields CDR1 SGHVS and CDR2 FQNEAQ. Trimming removed 1 base at V and 0 bases at J, with 10 bases between. DNA for the CDR3: TGTGCCAGCAGCTTAGGGGCAGGGAATAGCAATCAGCCCCAGCATTTT. Encoded protein: CASSLGAGNSNQPQHF. Variable domain in full (rest from reference TRBV7-8 and TRBJ1-5): GAGVSQSPRYKVAKRGQDVALRCDPISGHVSLFWYQQALGQGPEFLTYFQNEAQLDKSGLPSDRFFAERPEGSVSTLKIQRTQQEDSAVYLCASSLGAGNSNQPQHFGDGTRLSIL.

This clonotype was seen repeatedly, ten times or more. This rearrangement joins TRBV2 to TRBJ1-2; D possibly corresponds to TRBD1 (6 bases). This CDR3 spans 12 amino acids. Trimming removed 6 bases from V and 11 bases from J, with 16 bases in between. The V gene's germline CDR1 is SNHLY and CDR2 FYNNEI. CDR3 DNA sequence: TGTGCCAGCAGACAGGGAACTCCTTCGTACACCTTC. It yields the protein CASRQGTPSYTF.

The rearrangement uses TRBV7-6 and TRBJ2-5; 7 bases match TRBD1. With 1 base clipped from V and 3 bases from J, the junction kept 5 bases outside the gene matches. Germline V gene data show CDR1 as SGHVS and CDR2 as FNYEAQ. The CDR3 consists of 15 residues. The DNA for the CDR3 is TGTGCCAGCAGCTTAGTGCCAGGGGGAGAAGAGACCCAGTACTTC. It translates to CASSLVPGGEETQYF.

This clonotype has at least ten counts. This chain uses TRBV7-2 with TRBJ2-7; the D is unclear. Germline V gives CDR1 SGHTA, CDR2 FQGNSA. V lost 3 bases and J 0 bases, leaving 6 bases between the germline ends. The CDR3 has 13 amino acids. The CDR3 protein is CASSLVLSYEQYF. CDR3 sequence (DNA): TGTGCCAGCAGCTTGGTGCTCTCCTACGAGCAGTACTTC.

The chain is built from TRBV2 and TRBJ2-7; a possible D gene is TRBD2 (5 bases). V gave up 5 bases and J gave up 2 bases, with 10 bases separating them. The CDR3 extends over 13 amino acids. The V gene's germline CDR1 is SNHLY and CDR2 FYNNEI. The DNA of the CDR3 is TGTGCCAGCAGTTTGAGGGCAACCTACGAGCAGTACTTC. Protein sequence: CASSLRATYEQYF.

J is TRBJ1-6 and V is TRBV6-5, with D perhaps matching TRBD1 (5 bases). V was shortened by 0 bases and J by 7 bases, with 13 bases between the two germline ends. This CDR3 region has 16 residues. From germline, CDR1 is MNHEY and CDR2 SVGAGI. In DNA form, the CDR3 reads TGTGCCAGCAGTTACTCGGCGGGGGGGAGGAATTCACCCCTCCACTTT. Translation: CASSYSAGGRNSPLHF.

This clonotype was observed a handful of times. The rearrangement uses TRBV6-5 and TRBJ2-7, with D hard to call. Germline V gene lookup returns CDR1 MNHEY and CDR2 SVGAGI. The CDR3 consists of 17 residues. V lost 0 bases and J 2 bases, leaving 17 bases between the germline ends. The CDR3 DNA sequence: TGTGCCAGCAGTTACTCAAATCCGAGGAACCGTCCCTACGAGCAGTACTTC. Its protein is CASSYSNPRNRPYEQYF.

This clonotype was observed at least ten times. The chain has TRBV14 and TRBJ1-6; D is perhaps TRBD1 (5 bases). Trimming stripped 0 bases from V and 8 bases from J, with 8 bases between. The germline gives CDR1 SGHDN, CDR2 FVKESK. The CDR3 has 14 amino acids. CDR3 nucleotide sequence: TGTGCCAGCAGCCAAGAGGGGGGGTATTCACCCCTCCACTTT. As protein: CASSQEGGYSPLHF.

The CDR3 coding sequence is TGCAGCGTTACAGGGAGCCCTGAAGCTTTCTTT. This gives the protein CSVTGSPEAFF. The chain recombines TRBV29-1 with TRBJ1-1, with D possibly matching TRBD1 (6 bases). CDR1 is SQVTM and CDR2 is ANQGSEA in the germline V gene. Trimming shortened V by 5 bases and J by 6 bases, and 10 bases separated the two germline ends. This CDR3 has 11 amino acids.